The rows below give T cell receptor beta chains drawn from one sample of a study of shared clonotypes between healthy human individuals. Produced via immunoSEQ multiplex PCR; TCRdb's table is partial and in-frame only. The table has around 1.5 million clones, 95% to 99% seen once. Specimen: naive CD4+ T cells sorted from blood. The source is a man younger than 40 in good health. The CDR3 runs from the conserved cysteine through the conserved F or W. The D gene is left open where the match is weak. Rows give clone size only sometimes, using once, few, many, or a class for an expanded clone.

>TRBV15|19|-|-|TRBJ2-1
TGTGCCACCAGCAGAGTTTTCGGGGTAGGGATCCTACAGGACAATGAGCAGTTCTTC
CATSRVFGVGILQDNEQFF
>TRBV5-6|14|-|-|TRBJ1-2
TGTGCCAGCAGCTTTGACCGAGAAAACTATGGCTACACCTTC
CASSFDRENYGYTF
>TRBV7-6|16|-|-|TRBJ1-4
TGTGCCAGCAGCCCGCAAGTGATGGCTTCTAATGAAAAACTGTTTTTT
CASSPQVMASNEKLFF
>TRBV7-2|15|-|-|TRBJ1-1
TGTGCCAGCAGCTTAGAGGTACTCTCGAACACTGAAGCTTTCTTT
CASSLEVLSNTEAFF
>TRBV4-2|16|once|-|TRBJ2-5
TGTGCCAGCAGCCAAGGTACGAGCGGGTACCAAGAGACCCAGTACTTC
CASSQGTSGYQETQYF
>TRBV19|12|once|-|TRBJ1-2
TGTGCCAGTAGTATCCAGCAAGGTGGCTACACCTTC
CASSIQQGGYTF
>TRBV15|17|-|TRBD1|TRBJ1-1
TGTGCCACCAGCGGATCGGACAGGGGACTCCGGAACACTGAAGCTTTCTTT
CATSGSDRGLRNTEAFF
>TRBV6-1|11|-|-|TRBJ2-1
TGTGCCAGCAGTGACCTCCAGCTGCAGTTCTTC
CASSDLQLQFF
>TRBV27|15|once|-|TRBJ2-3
TGTGCCAGCAGTCTCACAGGGTTTTCGACAGATACGCAGTATTTT
CASSLTGFSTDTQYF
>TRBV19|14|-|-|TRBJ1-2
TGTGCCAGTAGTGTCGAGGGGAGGATCTATGGCTACACCTTC
CASSVEGRIYGYTF
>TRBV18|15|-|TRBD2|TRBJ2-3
TGTGCCAGCTCACCCCGGAGGCTAGCGGGAGATACGCAGTATTTT
CASSPRRLAGDTQYF
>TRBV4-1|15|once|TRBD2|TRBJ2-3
TGCGCCAGCAGCCAATTGGGGACTAGCAGAGATACGCAGTATTTT
CASSQLGTSRDTQYF
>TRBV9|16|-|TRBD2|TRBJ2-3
TGTGCCAGCAGCGAAGGACTAGCGGGAAACACAGATACGCAGTATTTT
CASSEGLAGNTDTQYF
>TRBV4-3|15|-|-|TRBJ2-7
TGCGCCAGCAGCCAAGAGGGGAGAGGTTCCTACGAGCAGTACTTC
CASSQEGRGSYEQYF
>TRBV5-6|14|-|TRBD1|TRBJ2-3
TGTGCCAGCAGGCGACAGGGGGGCACAGATACGCAGTATTTT
CASRRQGGTDTQYF
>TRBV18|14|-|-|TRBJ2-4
TGTGCCAGCTCACAAACTAATTCCAAAAACATTCAGTACTTC
CASSQTNSKNIQYF
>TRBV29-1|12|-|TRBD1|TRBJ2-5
TGCAGCGAAAGACAGGGGGCGGAGACCCAGTACTTC
CSERQGAETQYF
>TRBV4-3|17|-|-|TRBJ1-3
TGCGCCAGCAGCCAAGATGTTAGGCAGGCCTCTGGAAACACCATATATTTT
CASSQDVRQASGNTIYF
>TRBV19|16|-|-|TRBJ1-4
TGTGCCAGTAGTAAAGTGACAGTTGCAACTAATGAAAAACTGTTTTTT
CASSKVTVATNEKLFF
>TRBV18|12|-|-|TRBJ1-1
TGTGCCAGCTCACCTCCCCAGGAAGAAGCTTTCTTT
CASSPPQEEAFF
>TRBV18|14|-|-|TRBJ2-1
TGTGCCAGCTCACCAAAGGCTGGGGGCCCGGAGCAGTTCTTC
CASSPKAGGPEQFF
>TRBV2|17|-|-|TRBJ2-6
TGTGCCAGCACCCAAGAGCTTTTGATCTCTGGGGCCAACGTCCTGACTTTC
CASTQELLISGANVLTF
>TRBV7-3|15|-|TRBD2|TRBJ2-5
TGTGCCAGCAGCTTAGCGACTAGCGGGAAAGAGACCCAGTACTTC
CASSLATSGKETQYF
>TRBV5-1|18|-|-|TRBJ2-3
TGCGCCAGCAGCACTAGAACTAAAGTCGGGAGAAGCACAGATACGCAGTATTTT
CASSTRTKVGRSTDTQYF
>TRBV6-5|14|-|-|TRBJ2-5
TGTGCCAGCAGTGAGGCTGGGACCCAACAGACCCAGTACTTC
CASSEAGTQQTQYF
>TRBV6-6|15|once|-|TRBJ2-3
TGTGCCAGCAGTTACCCGGCGCAGGGAGGAGAGTCGCAGTATTTT
CASSYPAQGGESQYF
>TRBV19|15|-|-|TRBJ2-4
TGTGCCAGTAGTATAGGCACGGGACAACCAAACATTCAGTACTTC
CASSIGTGQPNIQYF
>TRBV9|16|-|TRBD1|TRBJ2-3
TGTGCCAGCAGCGTCGGACAGGGAAAATACACAGATACGCAGTATTTT
CASSVGQGKYTDTQYF
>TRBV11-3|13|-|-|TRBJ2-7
TGTGCCAGCAGCTTAGGCCTGGGATACGAGCAGTACTTC
CASSLGLGYEQYF
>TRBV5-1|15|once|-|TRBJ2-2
TGCGCCAGCAGCTTGGGCCAGGGAGACACCGGGGAGCTGTTTTTT
CASSLGQGDTGELFF
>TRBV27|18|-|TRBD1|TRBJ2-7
TGTGCCAGCAGTTTGTTAGGTAGAACCGGGACAGGGTGGTACGAGCAGTACTTC
CASSLLGRTGTGWYEQYF
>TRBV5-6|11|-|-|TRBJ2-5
TGTGCCAGCAGCAAGCTGGAGACCCAGTACTTC
CASSKLETQYF
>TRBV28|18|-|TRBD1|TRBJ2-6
TGTGCCAGCAGCCGCCGGACAGGGGGACTCTCTGGGGCCAACGTCCTGACTTTC
CASSRRTGGLSGANVLTF
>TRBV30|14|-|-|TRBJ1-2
TGTGCCTGGAACCCGAAGGGGGTTGAGGGTGGCTACACCTTC
CAWNPKGVEGGYTF
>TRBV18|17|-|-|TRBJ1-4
TGTGCCAGCTCACCGTACGGGGCTCGGCAGGATAATGAAAAACTGTTTTTT
CASSPYGARQDNEKLFF
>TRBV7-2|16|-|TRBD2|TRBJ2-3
TGTGCCAGCAGCTTAGTAGCGGGAGTCGACACAGATACGCAGTATTTT
CASSLVAGVDTDTQYF